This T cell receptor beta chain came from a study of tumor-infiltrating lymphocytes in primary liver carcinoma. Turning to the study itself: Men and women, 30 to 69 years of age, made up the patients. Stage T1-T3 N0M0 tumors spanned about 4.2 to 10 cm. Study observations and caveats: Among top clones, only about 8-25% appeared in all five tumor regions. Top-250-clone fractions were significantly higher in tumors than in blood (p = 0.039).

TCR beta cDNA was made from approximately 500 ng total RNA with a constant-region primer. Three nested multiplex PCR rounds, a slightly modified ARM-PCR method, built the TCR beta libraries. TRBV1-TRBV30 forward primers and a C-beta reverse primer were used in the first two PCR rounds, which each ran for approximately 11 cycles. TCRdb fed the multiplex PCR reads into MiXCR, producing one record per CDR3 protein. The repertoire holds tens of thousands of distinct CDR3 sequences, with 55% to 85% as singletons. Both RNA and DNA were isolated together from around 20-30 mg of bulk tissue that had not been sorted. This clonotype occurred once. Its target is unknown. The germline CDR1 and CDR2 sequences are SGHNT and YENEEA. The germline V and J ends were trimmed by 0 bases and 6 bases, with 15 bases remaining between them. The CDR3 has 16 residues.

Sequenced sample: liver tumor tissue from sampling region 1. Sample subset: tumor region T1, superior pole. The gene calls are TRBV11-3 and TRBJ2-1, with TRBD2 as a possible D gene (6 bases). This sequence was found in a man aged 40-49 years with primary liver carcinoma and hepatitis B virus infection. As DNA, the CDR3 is TGTGCCAGCAGCTTAGATCGTGGAGGGCCTGCCAATGAGCAGTTCTTC. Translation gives CASSLDRGGPANEQFF.